This is a list of T cell receptor beta chains from one sample in a study of T cell responses to AZD1222 COVID-19 vaccine. Produced via immunoSEQ multiplex PCR; TCRdb's table is partial and in-frame only. The sample has more than 100,000 clones, 85% to 95% seen once; the top ten hold around 1.6%. The input for sequencing was peripheral blood, taken on day 0 of AZD1222 vaccination. The source is an adult in good health. CDR3s include the opening cysteine and the closing phenylalanine or tryptophan. D genes are given only for firm matches. A clone size is listed for some rows: how often the clone was seen (once, few, many), or a class if it is expanded.

d_gene | j_gene | abundance | v_gene | CDR3nt | CDR3aa
- | TRBJ2-1 | - | TRBV3-1/TRBV3-2 | TGTGCCAGCAGCTTTCCAGGGTTTCATGAGCAGTTCTTC | CASSFPGFHEQFF
TRBD1 | TRBJ1-4 | - | TRBV6-5 | TGTGCCAGCAGTTACGGAAGGACAGGCGGTAATGAAAAACTGTTTTTT | CASSYGRTGGNEKLFF
- | TRBJ1-1 | - | TRBV10-3 | TGTGCCACCTTCAAGAACACTGAAGCTTTCTTT | CATFKNTEAFF
TRBD1 | TRBJ2-7 | - | TRBV10-3 | TGTGCCATCAGGCGGACAGGAGATGAGGACGAGCAGTACTTC | CAIRRTGDEDEQYF
- | TRBJ2-5 | - | TRBV19 | TGTGCCAGTAGCCCCCAAATGACAGGCTGGGGGACCCAGTACTTC | CASSPQMTGWGTQYF
- | TRBJ1-6 | - | TRBV30 | TGTGCCTGGAAGATACAGGGAGATAATTCACCCCTCCACTTT | CAWKIQGDNSPLHF
- | TRBJ2-7 | - | TRBV28 | TGTGCCAGCAGTTTATATACAGGCAACGAGGAGCAGTACTTC | CASSLYTGNEEQYF
- | TRBJ2-5 | - | TRBV9 | TGTGCCAGCAGCGTAGCCCACACAGAGACCCAGTACTTC | CASSVAHTETQYF
TRBD2 | TRBJ2-1 | once | TRBV6-2/TRBV6-3 | TGTGCCAGCAGTTACACTAGCGGGGGCTACAATGAGCAGTTCTTC | CASSYTSGGYNEQFF
- | TRBJ2-7 | - | TRBV11-2 | TGTGCCAGCAGCCCAAGCGGGGGACAGGGTGAGCAGTACTTC | CASSPSGGQGEQYF
- | TRBJ1-1 | - | TRBV28 | TGTGCCACAAAGGCACTAACCGGGACTGAAGCTTTCTTT | CATKALTGTEAFF
TRBD2 | TRBJ2-3 | - | TRBV28 | TGTGCCAGCAGTTTTGGCACCCCTAGCGGCTACACAGATACGCAGTATTTT | CASSFGTPSGYTDTQYF
- | TRBJ1-1 | - | TRBV28 | TGTGCCAGCAGGGTACAGGGAGTGAGCACTGAAGCTTTCTTT | CASRVQGVSTEAFF
TRBD1 | TRBJ1-4 | - | TRBV18 | TGTGCCAGCTCACCACAAACAGGGGAGCTGATCGAAAAACTGTTTTTT | CASSPQTGELIEKLFF
- | TRBJ1-5 | - | TRBV9 | TGTGCCAGCAGCCTCTCAGGGACTAGCAATCAGCCCCAGCATTTT | CASSLSGTSNQPQHF
TRBD2 | TRBJ2-3 | - | TRBV7-3 | TGTGCCAGCAGCGCCAAATCAGCGGGAGGGCCGGGATCGAAGTATTTT | CASSAKSAGGPGSKYF
- | TRBJ1-2 | once | TRBV30 | TGTGCCTGGAGTGTACCGGCTTCCAATGGCTACACCTTC | CAWSVPASNGYTF
- | TRBJ1-2 | once | TRBV30 | TGTGCCTGGATTAGGCAGGACATGGGCTACACCTTC | CAWIRQDMGYTF
- | TRBJ1-2 | - | TRBV7-3 | TGTGCCAGCAGCTTAAACGGGGCGCAAGGAGGCTACACCTTC | CASSLNGAQGGYTF
- | TRBJ2-7 | once | TRBV1 | TGCACCAGCAGCCCGCGCGATCCCTACGAGCAGTACTTC | CTSSPRDPYEQYF
- | TRBJ2-2 | - | TRBV7-2 | TGTGCCAGCAGCTTAGTGCCGCAGTACGGGGAGCTGTTTTTT | CASSLVPQYGELFF
TRBD1 | TRBJ1-6 | - | TRBV25-1 | TGTGCCAGCAGCGTCCCCGGGACAGGGTTTGGATCCCTCCACTTT | CASSVPGTGFGSLHF
TRBD2 | TRBJ2-1 | - | TRBV7-2 | TGTGCCAGCAGCTTAAGGGGACTAGCGGGGGGGCCGAAGAACAATGAGCAGTTCTTC | CASSLRGLAGGPKNNEQFF
TRBD1 | TRBJ1-5 | once | TRBV23-1 | TGCGCCAGCAGACCCGCGGACAGGAGGGAGAGTAGCAATCAGCCCCAGCATTTT | CASRPADRRESSNQPQHF
- | TRBJ1-4 | once | TRBV3-1/TRBV3-2 | TGTGCCAGCAGTAGGGGGACAACTAATGAAAAACTGTTTTTT | CASSRGTTNEKLFF
- | TRBJ2-7 | - | TRBV14 | TGTGCCAGCAGCCACCTCGGCACCTCCTACGAGCAGTACTTC | CASSHLGTSYEQYF
- | TRBJ2-2 | few | TRBV7-9 | TGTGCCAGCAACACGAAGGGGACCGGGGAGCTGTTTTTT | CASNTKGTGELFF
- | TRBJ2-3 | - | TRBV6-6 | TGTGCCAGCCGACTCCGAGCGGGGACAAGCACAGATACGCAGTATTTT | CASRLRAGTSTDTQYF
- | TRBJ1-1 | - | TRBV5-1 | TGCGCCAGCACCCGAGGGGAGTGGTCGAACACTGAAGCTTTCTTT | CASTRGEWSNTEAFF
TRBD2 | TRBJ2-1 | once | TRBV5-1 | TGCGCCAGCAGCCTACGGCTGGGGGGGAATGAGCAGTTCTTC | CASSLRLGGNEQFF
- | TRBJ1-1 | - | TRBV5-4 | TGTGCCAGCAGCTTGCTGGGGGAACGGACTGAAGCTTTCTTT | CASSLLGERTEAFF
- | TRBJ2-3 | - | TRBV30 | TGTGCCTGGAGTCTGCAGGGTGGGGGGCAGTATTTT | CAWSLQGGGQYF
TRBD1 | TRBJ1-2 | - | TRBV5-4 | TGTGCCAGCAGCTTGGGGGAGCAGACAGGGTCTGGCTACACCTTC | CASSLGEQTGSGYTF
TRBD1 | TRBJ2-2 | - | TRBV30 | TGTGCCTGGAGCAGAGACAGGGGGACCACCGGGGAGCTGTTTTTT | CAWSRDRGTTGELFF
TRBD1 | TRBJ2-7 | - | TRBV6-1 | TGTGCCAGCAGTGAAGTGGCCGGGACAGGGTCCCACGAGCAGTACTTC | CASSEVAGTGSHEQYF
- | TRBJ1-2 | once | TRBV29-1 | TGCAGCTCTAAGGGGGGGAGCGGCTACACCTTC | CSSKGGSGYTF
- | TRBJ1-2 | - | TRBV5-1 | TGCGCCAGCAGCTTTGTTCGGGGACCTAACTATGGCTACACCTTC | CASSFVRGPNYGYTF
TRBD1 | TRBJ1-5 | - | TRBV4-1 | TGCGCCAGCAGCCAAGAAGCCGCCGGACAGGGGGCTGTAAGCCAGCCCCAGCATTTT | CASSQEAAGQGAVSQPQHF
- | TRBJ1-1 | - | TRBV19 | TGTGCCAGTACCTACGCAGGGGCGGCTGAAGCTTTCTTT | CASTYAGAAEAFF
- | TRBJ2-4 | few | TRBV4-1 | TGCGCCAGCAGCCAAGACACAGATGGGGGGCTAGCCAAAAACATTCAGTACTTC | CASSQDTDGGLAKNIQYF
- | TRBJ2-7 | - | TRBV24-1 | TGTGCCACCAGTGACGGAGAACACGAGCAGTACTTC | CATSDGEHEQYF
TRBD1 | TRBJ2-1 | once | TRBV7-3 | TGTGCCAGCAGCCTAAAGGGACAGGGTCTAAGGGGTGAGCAGTTCTTC | CASSLKGQGLRGEQFF
- | TRBJ1-1 | - | TRBV7-6 | TGTGCCAGCTGGGCCGGGGAAGCTTTCTTT | CASWAGEAFF
TRBD1 | TRBJ1-5 | - | TRBV12-3/TRBV12-4 | TGTGCCAGCAGCGACAGGGGTTATCAGCCCCAGCATTTT | CASSDRGYQPQHF
- | TRBJ1-4 | - | TRBV6-5 | TGTGCCAGCAGTTACTCTGGACAAGGGGAAAAACTGTTTTTT | CASSYSGQGEKLFF
- | TRBJ1-2 | - | TRBV30 | TGTGCCTGGAGTGTTGGAGGGTATGGCTACACCTTC | CAWSVGGYGYTF
- | TRBJ1-1 | - | TRBV7-9 | TGTGCCAGCAGCTTAGTACTTCCTATGAACACTGAAGCTTTCTTT | CASSLVLPMNTEAFF
TRBD1 | TRBJ1-5 | - | TRBV7-8 | TGTGCCAGCAGCACGGACAGGGGGTATTTTCAGCCCCAGCATTTT | CASSTDRGYFQPQHF
- | TRBJ2-4 | - | TRBV4-2 | TGTGCCAGCAGCCAAGGCGGGCCCCCCAGGGGCAAAAACATTCAGTACTTC | CASSQGGPPRGKNIQYF
- | TRBJ2-1 | - | TRBV28 | TGTGCCAGCAGCCCCCCCGCCCACAGTTACAATGAGCAGTTCTTC | CASSPPAHSYNEQFF
- | TRBJ1-4 | - | TRBV24-1 | TGTGCCACCGGTACAGGCGGGGGTGAAAAACTGTTTTTT | CATGTGGGEKLFF
- | TRBJ1-3 | - | TRBV3-1/TRBV3-2 | TGTGCCAGCAGCCAAGAAAGGACAGACTCTGGAAACACCATATATTTT | CASSQERTDSGNTIYF
- | TRBJ2-1 | few | TRBV6-5 | TGTGCCAGCAGCGATGAAATAGGGGTGAATGAGCAGTTCTTC | CASSDEIGVNEQFF
- | TRBJ2-1 | - | TRBV11-2 | TGTGCCAGCAGCTTAGAATCTTGGCTAGGATATGAGCAGTTCTTC | CASSLESWLGYEQFF
- | TRBJ2-7 | once | TRBV5-1 | TGCGCCAGCAGCTTCACCGACTACGAGCAGTACTTC | CASSFTDYEQYF
TRBD1 | TRBJ2-7 | - | TRBV9 | TGTGCCAGCAGCGTCGGGACAGATCCCTACGAGCAGTACTTC | CASSVGTDPYEQYF
- | TRBJ1-5 | - | TRBV7-2 | TGTGCCAGCAGCTCCCCGGGGGGAAATCAGCCCCAGCATTTT | CASSSPGGNQPQHF
- | TRBJ1-4 | - | TRBV2 | TGTGCCAGCAATCCGGGGATGGAAACTAATGAAAAACTGTTTTTT | CASNPGMETNEKLFF
- | TRBJ1-1 | - | TRBV3-1/TRBV3-2 | TGTGCCAGCGCGTTAGGCGCCCAGAACACTGAAGCTTTCTTT | CASALGAQNTEAFF
- | TRBJ2-5 | - | TRBV7-2 | TGTGCCAGCAGCCCACGGGGGGAGACCCAGTACTTC | CASSPRGETQYF